The 23 T cell receptor beta chains below all came from one sample that was sequenced in a study of cytomegalovirus exposure and HLA in healthy donors. Primers for the PCR totalled 60 Vbeta and 13 Jbeta. Only in-frame clones appear in the TCRdb table, and some are missing; sequencing was by immunoSEQ multiplex PCR. Altogether approximately 69,000 clones are present, 65% to 70% being singletons, with the ten largest covering 20% to 25%. The sequenced sample was PBMCs. These receptors came from a man aged 35-49 years in good health and CMV-seropositive.

The chain combines TRBV2 with TRBJ1-3; unclear D gene. The CDR3 spans 14 residues. CDR1 and CDR2 from the germline V gene are SNHLY and FYNNEI. V lost 7 bases and J lost 3, with 13 bases in between. This CDR3 is CASNRLRDGNTIYF. The CDR3, as DNA: TGTGCCAGCAACCGATTACGGGATGGAAACACCATATATTTT.

This chain joins TRBV2 and TRBJ1-4; no definite D call. This CDR3 region has 13 residues. The V gene's germline CDR1 is SNHLY and CDR2 FYNNEI. V was shortened by 1 base and J by 6 bases, with 6 bases between the two germline ends. CDR3 amino acids: CASSEGQDEKLFF. CDR3 DNA sequence: TGTGCCAGCAGTGAAGGGCAGGATGAAAAACTGTTTTTT.

V and J are TRBV4-1 and TRBJ1-3; D gene ambiguous. The V end lost 1 base, the J end lost 2 bases, and 12 bases lay between the germline ends. The CDR3 has 16 amino acids. The V gene's germline CDR1 is MGHRA and CDR2 YSYEKL. CDR3 DNA sequence: TGCGCCAGCAGCCAAGTCGGTCCGATTCCTGGAAACACCATATATTTT. Residues: CASSQVGPIPGNTIYF.

The J gene is TRBJ2-3, the V gene TRBV5-1; TRBD1 is a possible D gene (5 bases). V shed 0 bases and J shed 4 bases, with 9 bases lying between them. The CDR3 has 14 amino acids. The V gene's germline CDR1 is SGHRS and CDR2 YFSETQ. The CDR3 DNA reads as TGCGCCAGCAGCTTGGGAGAAGGGGCAGATACGCAGTATTTT. It codes for CASSLGEGADTQYF.

There are a few counts of this clone. The V call is TRBV7-9, the J call TRBJ1-6; the D gene is possibly TRBD1 (5 bases). This CDR3 has 14 amino acids. V was cut by 0 bases and J by 10 bases, with 10 bases left in between. The germline gives CDR1 SEHNR, CDR2 FQNEAQ (reference sequence). The CDR3 reads CASSLARDVSPLHF. CDR3 DNA: TGTGCCAGCAGCTTAGCCAGGGATGTATCACCCCTCCACTTT.

This clone was detected a few times. The V and J genes are TRBV11-3 and TRBJ1-2, with D possibly matching TRBD1 (6 bases). CDR1 and CDR2 from the germline V gene are SGHNT and YENEEA. CDR3 length: 14 residues. Trimming removed 2 bases at V and 3 bases at J, with 10 bases between. The CDR3 nucleotides are TGTGCCAGCAGCTTAAGAGGGGGGGACTATGGCTACACCTTC. Its protein is CASSLRGGDYGYTF.

The rearrangement links TRBV29-1 to TRBJ2-1; 9 bases fit TRBD1. The germline V gene has CDR1 SQVTM and CDR2 ANQGSEA. With 3 bases clipped from V and 6 bases from J, the junction kept 6 bases outside the gene matches. This CDR3 contains 14 residues. The CDR3 sequence: CSVDAGQGINEQFF. CDR3 nucleotide sequence: TGCAGCGTTGATGCTGGACAGGGGATCAATGAGCAGTTCTTC.

This clone was recorded only once. This chain uses TRBV4-2 with TRBJ1-2; 8 positions agree with TRBD1. This CDR3 comprises 16 residues. Germline V gives CDR1 LGHNA, CDR2 YNFKEQ. Trimming removed 1 base from V and 5 bases from J; junction bases left unmatched: 9. CDR3 protein: CASSQGGQGAEYGYTF. CDR3 sequence (DNA): TGTGCCAGCAGCCAAGGAGGGCAGGGGGCCGAATATGGCTACACCTTC.

The genes are TRBV6-1 and TRBJ2-7, with 7 bases aligning to TRBD1. The CDR3 consists of 15 residues. V was clipped by 4 bases and J by 0 bases; unmatched bases: 6. Germline V gene data show CDR1 as MNHNS and CDR2 as SASEGT. CDR3 nucleotides: TGTGCCAGCAGTGGAATCAGACAGGGCTCCTACGAGCAGTACTTC. Translating gives CASSGIRQGSYEQYF.

The chain links TRBV30 to TRBJ1-3, with 8 bases identical to TRBD1. V was pared by 4 bases and J by 8 bases, with 16 bases of the junction left unmatched. Germline CDR1 is GTSNPN and CDR2 is SVGIG (reference sequence). CDR3 length: 16 amino acids. Here the CDR3 DNA reads TGTGCCTGGAAACCCGACCCCAGACAGGGGACGGACACCATATATTTT. This gives the protein CAWKPDPRQGTDTIYF.

This clone was picked up one time. V usage is TRBV5-6 and J usage is TRBJ2-5; no reliable D call. The last part of the DNA fits TRBJ2-7 better; the J call may be wrong. Per germline, CDR1 SGHDT and CDR2 YYEEEE. The CDR3 runs 12 residues. The chain's CDR3 is CASSLDGYEQYF. Here the CDR3 DNA reads TGTGCCAGCAGCTTGGACGGTTACGAGCAGTACTTC.

A few counts support this clone. The chain has TRBV5-4 and TRBJ2-7; possible D gene TRBD2, 6 bases. The CDR3 loop spans 14 amino acids. CDR1 is SGHNT, CDR2 YYREEE, per germline (reference sequence). Trimming shortened V by 5 bases and J by 3 bases, and 15 bases separated the two germline ends. The chain's CDR3 is CASSSSGGIYEQYF. CDR3 DNA: TGTGCCAGCAGTTCCTCTGGAGGGATCTACGAGCAGTACTTC.

V and J are TRBV4-1 and TRBJ2-7; 8 nucleotides align to TRBD1. The CDR3 totals 14 residues. CDR1 is MGHRA and CDR2 is YSYEKL in the germline V gene. Trimming removed 5 bases from V and 1 base from J; junction bases left unmatched: 4. The CDR3 DNA is TGCGCCAGCAGCGGCGGACAGGGTTCCTACGAGCAGTACTTC. Translation gives CASSGGQGSYEQYF.

V gene TRBV10-1 combines with J gene TRBJ1-2; maybe TRBD1 (5 bases). This CDR3 spans 13 amino acids. Germline lookup yields CDR1 WNHNN and CDR2 SYGVQD (reference sequence). Trimming removed 4 bases from V and 4 bases from J, with 10 bases in between. The CDR3 bases are TGCGCCAGCAGTGCGGGGGTTCGCTATGGCTACACCTTC. Translating gives CASSAGVRYGYTF.

V and J are TRBV7-6 and TRBJ1-2; 8 bases line up with TRBD1. CDR1 is SGHVS, CDR2 FNYEAQ, per germline. The CDR3 has 13 residues. V shed 5 bases, J shed 3 bases, and the junction held 2 bases outside the gene matches. The CDR3 nucleotides are TGTGCCAGCAGCCCACAGGGGGACTATGGCTACACCTTC. Residues: CASSPQGDYGYTF.

The chain carries TRBV7-9 and TRBJ1-3; TRBD1 matches 10 bases. Germline CDR1 SEHNR, CDR2 FQNEAQ (reference sequence). The CDR3 is made up of 14 amino acids. The V segment lost 5 bases and the J segment 5 bases; nucleotides outside the gene matches: 3. CDR3 residues: CASSPDRGRNTIYF. The CDR3 nucleotides are TGTGCCAGCAGCCCGGACAGGGGGAGAAACACCATATATTTT.

J is TRBJ1-1 and V is TRBV29-1; 7 positions match TRBD1. The germline V gene has CDR1 SQVTM and CDR2 ANQGSEA. V was pared by 6 bases and J by 6 bases, with 4 bases of the junction left unmatched. The CDR3 sequence is 11 residues long. The CDR3 reads CSVIRGSEAFF. The CDR3 coding sequence is TGCAGCGTGATCAGGGGGTCTGAAGCTTTCTTT.

V is TRBV11-2 and J is TRBJ1-1; D is possibly TRBD1 (5 bases). Trimming removed 1 base at V and 7 bases at J, with 13 bases between. Germline lookup yields CDR1 SGHAT and CDR2 FQNNGV. The CDR3 loop spans 14 amino acids. The CDR3 coding sequence is TGTGCCAGCAGCTTAGGAGAGGGACTGGGTGAAGCTTTCTTT. Translating gives CASSLGEGLGEAFF.

The chain carries TRBV4-2 and TRBJ1-2; 7 bases agree with TRBD1. The germline gives CDR1 LGHNA, CDR2 YNFKEQ. The length of the CDR3 is 16 residues. The V segment lost 1 base and the J segment 4 bases; nucleotides outside the gene matches: 9. The CDR3: CASSQAVRQGIYGYTF. The CDR3 DNA is TGTGCCAGCAGCCAAGCTGTGAGACAGGGCATCTATGGCTACACCTTC.

The chain couples TRBV5-5 to TRBJ1-5; 8 nucleotides align to TRBD1. V was clipped by 4 bases and J by 8 bases; unmatched bases: 5. The CDR3 has 13 residues. In germline, CDR1 is SGHKS, CDR2 YYEKEE (reference sequence). The CDR3 is CASSGTGPEPQHF. DNA of the CDR3: TGTGCCAGCAGCGGGACAGGCCCAGAGCCCCAGCATTTT.

The chain joins TRBV6-5 to TRBJ2-5; TRBD1 matches at 7 bases. This CDR3 is 15 amino acids long. V lost 0 bases to trimming and J lost 2 bases; unmatched junction nucleotides: 3. Germline CDR1 is MNHEY and CDR2 is SVGAGI. The CDR3 loop is CASSYSSGGQETQYF. The CDR3 DNA sequence: TGTGCCAGCAGTTACTCTTCAGGGGGACAAGAGACCCAGTACTTC.

The chain recombines TRBV6-1 with TRBJ2-4, with TRBD1 matching over 7 bases. With V trimmed by 4 bases and J by 3 bases, 6 bases remained unmatched. The length of the CDR3 is 15 residues. CDR1 MNHNS and CDR2 SASEGT come from the germline V gene. The CDR3 loop is CASSAGQHLKNIQYF. The DNA for the CDR3 is TGTGCCAGCAGTGCGGGACAGCACCTCAAAAACATTCAGTACTTC.

V usage is TRBV5-1 and J usage is TRBJ1-4, with a tentative D call TRBD1 (5 bases). The CDR3 loop spans 15 amino acids. With 1 base removed from V and 6 bases from J, the gap between germline ends came to 13 bases. Germline CDR1 is SGHRS and CDR2 is YFSETQ. In DNA form, the CDR3 reads TGCGCCAGCAGCTTGCGGGGGACGGTAGATGAAAAACTGTTTTTT. This sequence encodes CASSLRGTVDEKLFF.